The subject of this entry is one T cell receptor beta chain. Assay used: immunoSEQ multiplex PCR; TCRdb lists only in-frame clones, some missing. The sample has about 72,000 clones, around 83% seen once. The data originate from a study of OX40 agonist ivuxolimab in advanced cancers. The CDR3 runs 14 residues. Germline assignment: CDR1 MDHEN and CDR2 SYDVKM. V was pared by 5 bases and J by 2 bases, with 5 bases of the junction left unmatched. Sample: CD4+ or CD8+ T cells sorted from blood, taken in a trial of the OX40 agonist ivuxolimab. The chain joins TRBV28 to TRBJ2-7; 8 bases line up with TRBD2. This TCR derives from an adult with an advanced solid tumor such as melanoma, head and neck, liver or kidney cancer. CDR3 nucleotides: TGTGCCAGCAGTACTAGCGGTCCGGCCTACGAGCAGTACTTC. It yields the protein CASSTSGPAYEQYF.